What follows are 9 T cell receptor beta chains derived from one specimen sequenced in a study of cytomegalovirus exposure and HLA in healthy donors. The PCR had 60 Vbeta and 13 Jbeta primers. Profiled with immunoSEQ multiplex PCR; TCRdb holds only in-frame clones, not every one. The sample holds approximately 240,000 clones, 80% to 90% seen once. Source material: PBMCs. The source of these receptors is a woman aged 18 to 35 in good health and CMV-seronegative.

The gene calls are TRBV5-1 and TRBJ2-2, with a possible D match to TRBD2 (7 bases). V lost 6 bases to trimming and J lost 5 bases, with 17 bases between them. The CDR3 sequence is 15 residues long. Germline CDR1 is SGHRS and CDR2 is YFSETQ. CDR3 DNA: TGCGCCAGCACGCACAGGGCCGGGGGGACCGGGGAGCTGTTTTTT. Protein: CASTHRAGGTGELFF. Full variable domain (remainder filled in from reference TRBV5-1 and TRBJ2-2): KAGVTQTPRYLIKTRGQQVTLSCSPISGHRSVSWYQQTPGQGLQFLFEYFSETQRNKGNFPGRFSGRQFSNSRSEMNVSTLELGDSALYLCASTHRAGGTGELFFGEGSRLTVL.

This chain uses TRBV6-5 with TRBJ2-1, with 9 bases aligning to TRBD1. In germline, CDR1 is MNHEY, CDR2 SVGAGI. The CDR3 length is 15 residues. V dropped 4 bases and J dropped 0; count of bases not matched to a gene: 1. The DNA of the CDR3 is TGTGCCAGCAGTTCGACAGGGGGCTCCTACAATGAGCAGTTCTTC. It specifies CASSSTGGSYNEQFF.

The rearrangement joins TRBV10-2 to TRBJ2-7; the match to TRBD2 covers 11 bases. The CDR3 extends over 14 amino acids. With V trimmed by 8 bases and J by 4 bases, 7 bases remained unmatched. Germline values: CDR1 WSHSY, CDR2 SAAADI. CDR3 in DNA: TGCGCCAGCGACCTAGCGGGGGGCGGGTACGAGCAGTACTTC. Residues: CASDLAGGGYEQYF.

This rearrangement joins TRBV11-2 to TRBJ2-7; 11 bases agree with TRBD2. Trimming at V came to 2 bases and at J to 0 bases, leaving 0 bases not matched to a gene. This CDR3 is 15 amino acids long. Germline V gene sequence: CDR1 SGHAT, CDR2 FQNNGV. The CDR3 DNA follows: TGTGCCAGCAGCTTACTAGCGGGGGGCTCCTACGAGCAGTACTTC. Protein sequence: CASSLLAGGSYEQYF. The full variable domain, rest sourced from reference TRBV11-2 and TRBJ2-7, is EAGVAQSPRYKIIEKRQSVAFWCNPISGHATLYWYQQILGQGPKLLIQFQNNGVVDDSQLPKDRFSAERLKGVDSTLKIQPAKLEDSAVYLCASSLLAGGSYEQYFGPGTRLTVT.

The chain uses TRBV27 and TRBJ2-7; 7 bases fit TRBD1. CDR3 length: 15 residues. Germline CDR1 is MNHEY and CDR2 is SMNVEV (reference sequence). The trim removed 8 bases at V and 4 bases at J, leaving 14 bases unmatched. The CDR3 reads CASGIVGDSPYEQYF. CDR3 DNA: TGTGCCAGCGGAATTGTGGGGGACAGTCCTTACGAGCAGTACTTC.

This clone was observed a single time. The CDR3 coding sequence is TGCGCCAGCAGCCGGGAGGGGACAGGGTTCGAGCAGTACTTC. Amino acids: CASSREGTGFEQYF. This sequence joins TRBV4-1 and TRBJ2-7; 9 nucleotides agree with TRBD1. The germline CDR1 and CDR2 sequences are MGHRA and YSYEKL. V was pared by 4 bases and J by 6 bases, with 7 bases of the junction left unmatched. This CDR3 comprises 14 residues.

Details on this clone: The junction does not match germline at one end; this may be a read error. The J gene is TRBJ1-5, the V gene TRBV10-3; 7 nucleotides agree with TRBD1. Germline V gene sequence: CDR1 ENHRY, CDR2 SYGVKD. CDR3 length equals 14 residues. As DNA, the CDR3 is TGTGCCAGCAGTACTACAGGGGTTCATCAGCCCCAGCATTTT. This codes for CASSTTGVHQPQHF.

The chain is built from TRBV4-2 and TRBJ2-3; TRBD2 matches at 11 bases. Germline assignment: CDR1 LGHNA and CDR2 YNFKEQ. Trimming cost V 0 bases and J 2 bases; bases outside gene matches: 7. This CDR3 spans 18 amino acids. CDR3 nucleotide sequence: TGTGCCAGCAGCCAAGAGGGGCTAGCGGGGGGTAACACAGATACGCAGTATTTT. Amino acid sequence: CASSQEGLAGGNTDTQYF.

The chain employs TRBV4-1 and TRBJ1-6; 9 bases match TRBD1. This CDR3 has 17 amino acids. With 0 bases clipped from V and 9 bases from J, the junction kept 9 bases outside the gene matches. Germline lookup yields CDR1 MGHRA and CDR2 YSYEKL. CDR3 DNA: TGCGCCAGCAGCCAAGATCGAGGGACAGGGTTGGTTTCACCCCTCCACTTT. This sequence encodes CASSQDRGTGLVSPLHF.